The entry below describes one T cell receptor (beta chain). This clone was recorded a few times. Its cognate antigen has yet to be identified. Base qualities are not at hand, and no much larger clone is one base apart. The germline V gene (reference sequence) specifies MNHEY as CDR1 and SMNVEV as CDR2. The cysteine opens and the phenylalanine closes a CDR3 of 18 amino acids. Solely the CDR3 DNA is kept, with 54 bases framed from the first base. For this chain, trimming is 3 bases at the V end and 7 bases at the J end, and the number of junction bases without a gene match is 19. The study evaluated CTLA-4 blockade (ipilimumab) given together with focal radiation therapy in patients who had chemo-refractory metastatic non-small-cell lung cancer. This entry comes from a study of radiotherapy plus CTLA-4 blockade in lung cancer (dated by TCRdb to between 2017 and 2018). In terms of the full investigation: Objective responses occurred in about 20% of enrolled patients, and around 29% achieved disease control.

To prepare the library, the immunoSEQ multiplex PCR assay was applied. In TCRdb, the immuneACCESS table is reduced to in-frame sequences with V and J assigned. These tables do not hold every clone; where another copy was compared, an unresolved V gene accounts for under half, and the others remain unexplained. The sample has more than 30,000 clones on record, 65% to 75% of them singletons. The ten largest clones represent under 4.5% of the sample. Summary of the overall study and its limitations: After treatment with radiotherapy and ipilimumab, TCR clones that originated in tumors expanded in peripheral blood. The strongest predictors of response, as reported, were early dynamic changes in blood T cell clones along with a rise in serum interferon-beta after radiation.

The sequence came from a human donor with non-small cell lung cancer who had stable disease on radiotherapy plus ipilimumab. The chain couples TRBV27 to TRBJ1-2; 8 middle bases align to TRBD1. This specimen was peripheral blood, taken from a patient treated with radiotherapy plus ipilimumab. The CDR3 region has the sequence CASSFRSGGQNLPRGYTF. Here is the DNA: TGTGCCAGCAGTTTTAGGTCAGGGGGCCAAAACCTCCCCCGTGGCTACACCTTC.